This T cell receptor beta chain came from a study of CD8 T cells in Susac syndrome. After extraction with the RNeasy kit, about 0.45 to 1 ug of the RNA was reverse transcribed using random hexamers. Amplification of TCR beta CDR3 spanned 54 Vbeta and 13 Jbeta via immunoSEQ multiplex PCR. Each CDR3 protein gets one entry after TCRdb re-called the immunoSEQ multiplex PCR reads with MiXCR. The sample includes approximately 130,000 distinct CDR3 sequences, under 95% of them seen just once. Germline V CDR1 and CDR2: SGHRS, YFSETQ. The V end was cut by 3 bases, the J end by 4 bases, with 13 bases between. The CDR3 runs to 14 residues. TEMRA cells were FACS-enriched and CD8+ and CD4+ T cells negatively isolated.

This TCR derives from a human donor with multiple sclerosis. The sample was CD8+ T cells from PBMCs. The gene calls are TRBV5-1 and TRBJ2-5; weak D call: TRBD2 (7 bases). The CDR3 loop reads CASSSSGGGETQYF. CDR3 in DNA: TGCGCCAGCAGCTCCTCGGGGGGCGGAGAGACCCAGTACTTC.